The text below deals with one TCR beta chain. Profiling relied on immunoSEQ multiplex PCR, and the TCRdb table lists in-frame clones only, not all of them. The sample holds about 110,000 clones; approximately 79% are singletons and the top ten take more than 20%. The sample belongs to a study of blood T cell repertoires in COVID-19. Germline V CDR1 and CDR2: KGHSH, LQKENI. The V and J ends lost 0 bases and 7 bases respectively, with 18 bases between them. The CDR3 contains 16 residues. Specimen: peripheral blood. This chain joins TRBV18 and TRBJ1-2, with D perhaps matching TRBD1 (6 bases). This receptor was identified in a man aged 65-85 years with active or convalescent COVID-19. In DNA, the CDR3 is TGTGCCAGCTCACCACCAGGGCAAGGGGGTAATGTTGGCTACACCTTC. It specifies CASSPPGQGGNVGYTF.